The sequence of this TCR beta chain was determined in a study of cytomegalovirus exposure and HLA in healthy donors. For the study at large: In an early release, HLA-typed donors contributed some 88 million unique TCR sequences.

Donors sampled were nominally healthy, though unrecorded immune exposures were likely. With regard to this clone: Its antigen is undetermined.

Study results and limitations: Common viral pathogens (according to a later analysis) appeared linked to several of the most significant clusters. TCR beta V- and J-gene trimming, according to a later analysis, was linked to a missense DCLRE1C variant.

The study ran its PCR with 60 Vbeta and 13 Jbeta primers. TCRdb's table, derived via immunoSEQ multiplex PCR, lists solely in-frame clones and lacks some. The sample contains some 160,000 clones, 80% to 90% of which appear only once. The germline V gene encodes CDR1 SGHAT and CDR2 FQNNGV. The trim removed 4 bases at V and 0 bases at J, leaving 4 bases unmatched. There are 15 residues in the CDR3. Sequenced input: PBMCs. V gene TRBV11-2 combines with J gene TRBJ1-1, with 8 bases lining up with TRBD1. The sequence was collected from a middle-aged man in good health and CMV-seropositive. The DNA of the CDR3 is TGTGCCAGCAGCTCCCTGGGACAGGTGAACACTGAAGCTTTCTTT. Translated, it gives CASSSLGQVNTEAFF.